This T cell receptor beta chain was profiled in a study of T cells in Graves' hyperthyroidism and ophthalmopathy. Study results and limitations: In blood, most of the thyroid clonotypes expanded above 0.001 were also present.

Amplified regions were TCR beta CDR3 sequences from RNA transcripts. An initial round of RT-PCR targeting the TCR CDR3 relied on the HTBI primer set. TCRdb recomputed calls from the multiplex PCR reads with MiXCR, one row per CDR3 protein. The sample records roughly 500,000 distinct CDR3 sequences, 16% being singletons. Germline loops: CDR1 DFQATT, CDR2 SNEGSKA (reference sequence). Trimming shortened V by 3 bases and J by 4 bases, and 18 bases separated the two germline ends. The CDR3 extends over 15 amino acids. This clonotype was counted many times. Antigen specificity is unknown. The TCR was taken from a woman in her thirties with Graves' ophthalmopathy. The V call is TRBV20-1, the J call TRBJ1-1; a weak D match, TRBD1 (6 bases). The sequenced sample was blood. The CDR3 DNA follows: TGCAGTGCTAGCACAGGGAGGATGGTGGGCACTGAAGCTTTCTTT. Protein sequence: CSASTGRMVGTEAFF.